This T cell receptor beta chain was sequenced for a study of blood T cell repertoires in COVID-19. Background on the study: Italy, Spain and the United States were the sources of the convalescent and acute COVID-19 samples. PBMCs, B-cell-depleted T cells, or T cells were the source of the cDNA or gDNA that made up the material.

The germline gives CDR1 LNHDA, CDR2 SQIVND (reference sequence). V was cut by 5 bases and J by 0 bases, with 14 bases left in between. CDR3 length equals 16 residues. Sequencing used immunoSEQ multiplex PCR; TCRdb keeps in-frame clones, though not all of them. Of around 250,000 clones in the sample, 84% are singletons; the top ten hold around 7.8%. The chain links TRBV19 to TRBJ1-5, with D possibly matching TRBD1 (5 bases). Input material: peripheral blood. The clonotype was recovered from a human donor in a cohort sampled during active COVID-19. The CDR3 DNA reads as TGTGCCAGTAGTCCAACGGGGGGGAATAGCAATCAGCCCCAGCATTTT. This codes for CASSPTGGNSNQPQHF.